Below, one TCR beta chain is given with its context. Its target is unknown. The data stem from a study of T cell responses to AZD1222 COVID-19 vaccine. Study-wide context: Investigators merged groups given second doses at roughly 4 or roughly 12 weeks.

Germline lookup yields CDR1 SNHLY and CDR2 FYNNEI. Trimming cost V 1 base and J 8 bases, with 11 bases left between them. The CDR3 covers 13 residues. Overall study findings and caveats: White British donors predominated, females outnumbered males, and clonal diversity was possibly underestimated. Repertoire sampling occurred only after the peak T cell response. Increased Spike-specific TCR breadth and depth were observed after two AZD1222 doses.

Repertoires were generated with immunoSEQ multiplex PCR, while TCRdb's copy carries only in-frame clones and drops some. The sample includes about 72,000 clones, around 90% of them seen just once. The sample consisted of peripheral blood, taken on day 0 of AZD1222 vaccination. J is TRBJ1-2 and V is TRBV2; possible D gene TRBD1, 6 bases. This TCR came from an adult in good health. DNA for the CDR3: TGTGCCAGCAGTGAAGGGGACATCAGGGGCTACACCTTC. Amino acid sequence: CASSEGDIRGYTF.